These 27 T cell receptor beta chains originate from one sample sequenced in a study of regulatory T cells in long-lasting Graves disease. Specified time point: newly diagnosed GD, antithyroid drugs for less than 3 months. The TCR library used RNA extracted from PBMCs. Libraries of TCR beta came from iRepertoire HTBI primers plus Arm-PCR of CDR3 regions. TCRdb passed the multiplex PCR reads through MiXCR, listing each CDR3 protein once. This sample has 550,000 to 700,000 distinct CDR3 sequences, with roughly a sixth found just once. In addition, the sample was reused for a study of T cells in Graves' hyperthyroidism and ophthalmopathy.

The sequenced sample was peripheral blood mononuclear cells (PBMCs), obtained at new diagnosis, from a patient treated with antithyroid drugs. The receptors were sampled from a young man with Graves disease.

The J gene is TRBJ2-1, the V gene TRBV7-9, with 11 bases identical to TRBD2. The CDR3 runs 18 residues. In germline, CDR1 is SEHNR, CDR2 FQNEAQ (reference sequence). V lost 5 bases to trimming and J lost 0 bases; unmatched junction nucleotides: 9. The CDR3 protein is CASSPRTSGLSSYNEQFF. The DNA for the CDR3 is TGTGCCAGCAGCCCACGGACTAGCGGGTTAAGCTCCTACAATGAGCAGTTCTTC.

This clonotype occurred a few times. The CDR3 spells CASSFGAVSGNTIYF. For the CDR3, the DNA is TGTGCCAGCAGCTTTGGGGCCGTCTCTGGAAACACCATATATTTT. The rearrangement joins TRBV5-5 to TRBJ1-3; a possible D gene is TRBD1 (5 bases). Germline CDR1 reads SGHKS; CDR2 reads YYEKEE (reference sequence). Trimming removed 2 bases from V and 0 bases from J, with 9 bases in between. The CDR3 sequence is 15 residues long.

The chain has TRBV28 and TRBJ2-2, with D hard to call. The CDR3 loop spans 18 amino acids. Germline CDR1 MDHEN, CDR2 SYDVKM. The V end was cut by 7 bases, the J end by 2 bases, with 23 bases between. CDR3 sequence (DNA): TGTGCCAGCACCCCGCCCCCGGCCGGAACTTTTAACACCGGGGAGCTGTTTTTT. Its protein is CASTPPPAGTFNTGELFF.

Note on this clonotype: The CDR3 ends on some other residue instead of the conserved phenylalanine or tryptophan, so this is likely a read error. The DNA is omitted, as the CDR3 cannot be located on it reliably, and the CDR3 follows TCRdb's listing. This chain links TRBV28 with TRBJ2-4; the tabulated D call, TRBD1, remains unverified against the DNA. Per germline, CDR1 MDHEN and CDR2 SYDVKM. A total of 14 residues make up the CDR3, ends included. Here the CDR3 reads CASSLSVDHLYFGP.

This clonotype was recorded many times. V usage is TRBV11-2 and J usage is TRBJ2-7; D might be TRBD1 or TRBD2, each matching 7 bases. The CDR3 length is 14 residues. Trimming stripped 3 bases from V and 6 bases from J, with 15 bases between. Germline V lookup: CDR1 SGHAT, CDR2 FQNNGV. CDR3 loop: CASSLGRGRGEQYF. The CDR3 coding sequence is TGTGCCAGCAGCTTGGGGAGGGGGCGTGGCGAGCAGTACTTC.

The chain links TRBV19 to TRBJ1-1, with 8 bases identical to TRBD1. This CDR3 has 15 residues. The V gene's germline CDR1 is LNHDA and CDR2 SQIVND (reference sequence). With 6 bases clipped from V and 1 base from J, the junction kept 7 bases outside the gene matches. The CDR3 DNA is TGTGCCAGTAGCCTCAGACAGGGGCCGAACACTGAAGCTTTCTTT. As protein: CASSLRQGPNTEAFF.

The J gene is TRBJ2-5, the V gene TRBV13, with a weak D call TRBD2 (7 bases). With 4 bases removed from V and 5 bases from J, the gap between germline ends came to 14 bases. The CDR3 extends over 14 amino acids. Germline CDR1 is PRHDT and CDR2 is FYEKMQ (reference sequence). CDR3 in DNA: TGTGCCAGCAGCTCCCGGACTAGGGGGGAGACCCAGTACTTC. This codes for CASSSRTRGETQYF.

This clonotype was counted ten times or more. This rearrangement joins TRBV2 to TRBJ1-5, with D possibly TRBD1 on 6 matching bases. The CDR3 extends over 14 amino acids. Germline CDR1 is SNHLY and CDR2 is FYNNEI. The V and J ends lost 6 bases and 4 bases respectively, with 13 bases between them. CDR3 protein: CASSVEGGNQPQHF. The DNA of the CDR3 is TGTGCCAGCAGCGTAGAAGGGGGGAATCAGCCCCAGCATTTT.

This clonotype occurred once. This chain uses TRBV5-5 with TRBJ2-7; D possibly uses TRBD1 or TRBD2 (6 bases each). Trimming cost V 4 bases and J 4 bases, with 18 bases left between them. Looked up from germline, CDR1 is SGHKS and CDR2 is YYEKEE (reference sequence). CDR3 length: 15 amino acids. This chain's CDR3 is CASSQGLAELYEQYF. The DNA for the CDR3 is TGTGCCAGCAGCCAGGGGTTAGCGGAGTTATACGAGCAGTACTTC.

Many counts were recorded for this clonotype. The rearrangement uses TRBV28 and TRBJ1-5, with TRBD1 matching over 9 bases. The CDR3 is 17 residues long. Germline assignment: CDR1 MDHEN and CDR2 SYDVKM. Trimming removed 4 bases from V and 1 base from J; junction bases left unmatched: 8. CDR3 sequence reads: CASSSPGTGSSNQPQHF. The CDR3 DNA reads as TGTGCCAGCAGTTCCCCCGGGACAGGGTCGAGCAATCAGCCCCAGCATTTT.

The rearrangement links TRBV7-6 to TRBJ2-3, with 8 nucleotides matching TRBD2. Germline lookup yields CDR1 SGHVS and CDR2 FNYEAQ. V gave up 4 bases and J gave up 4 bases; unmatched junction bases: 7. The CDR3 covers 15 residues. CDR3 protein: CASSSQTSASDTQYF. As DNA, the CDR3 is TGTGCCAGCAGCTCCCAGACTAGCGCCTCAGATACGCAGTATTTT. Full variable domain (remainder filled in from reference TRBV7-6 and TRBJ2-3): GAGVSQSPRYKVTKRGQDVALRCDPISGHVSLYWYRQALGQGPEFLTYFNYEAQQDKSGLPNDRFSAERPEGSISTLTIQRTEQRDSAMYRCASSSQTSASDTQYFGPGTRLTVL.

This clonotype was seen ten or more times. The DNA for the CDR3 is TGCAGTGCTAGAGATCAGTGGGCAGGGGAAGATGGCTACACCTTC. This gives the protein CSARDQWAGEDGYTF. The rearrangement links TRBV20-1 to TRBJ1-2; D is possibly TRBD1 (6 bases). The CDR3 is made up of 15 amino acids. V shed 0 bases and J shed 6 bases, with 17 bases lying between them. Germline V gene data show CDR1 as DFQATT and CDR2 as SNEGSKA (reference sequence).

Of note for this clonotype: A much larger clone lies a single base off, so this may be a read error. The missing conserved phenylalanine or tryptophan at the end of this CDR3 makes a read error likely. The chain links TRBV7-2 to TRBJ2-1; 8 nucleotides agree with TRBD1. V lost 5 bases and J lost 7; bases outside the gene matches: 4. CDR1 and CDR2 (germline): SGHTA, FQGNSA. The CDR3 is 13 residues long. This chain's CDR3 is CASSHRTGNEQFC. DNA of the CDR3: TGTGCCAGCAGCCACAGGACAGGGAATGAGCAGTTCTGC.

This chain joins TRBV19 and TRBJ1-2, with 8 nucleotides matching TRBD1. Germline V gene lookup returns CDR1 LNHDA and CDR2 SQIVND (reference sequence). The CDR3 spans 15 residues. After removal of 5 bases from V and 3 bases from J, the junction contained 8 bases not matched to a gene. CDR3 loop: CASSRGQGTDYGYTF. DNA for the CDR3: TGTGCCAGTAGTCGCGGACAGGGCACCGACTATGGCTACACCTTC.

This clonotype was found many times. The chain carries TRBV30 and TRBJ1-5, with D unresolved. Looked up from germline, CDR1 is GTSNPN and CDR2 is SVGIG (reference sequence). This CDR3 has 13 amino acids. V lost 0 bases to trimming and J lost 2 bases, with 5 bases between them. The CDR3 region is CAWSVRGNQPQHF. The CDR3 DNA follows: TGTGCCTGGAGTGTGCGGGGCAATCAGCCCCAGCATTTT. The full variable domain, in which reference TRBV30 and TRBJ1-5 provide the parts outside the CDR3, is SQTIHQWPATLVQPVGSPLSLECTVEGTSNPNLYWYRQAAGRGLQLLFYSVGIGQISSEVPQNLSASRPQDRQFILSSKKLLLSDSGFYLCAWSVRGNQPQHFGDGTRLSIL.

The gene calls are TRBV24-1 and TRBJ2-3; a weak D match, TRBD1 (6 bases). Germline CDR1 reads KGHDR; CDR2 reads SFDVKD. CDR3 length equals 14 residues. The germline V and J ends were trimmed by 3 bases and 6 bases, with 12 bases remaining between them. In DNA, the CDR3 is TGTGCCACCAGTGATCCCCTCAGGGGCGATACGCAGTATTTT. The encoded protein is CATSDPLRGDTQYF.

This clonotype was observed at least ten times. This chain links TRBV20-1 with TRBJ2-7; D uncertain. Germline CDR1 and CDR2: DFQATT and SNEGSKA (reference sequence). The CDR3 spans 14 residues. Trimming took 2 bases from V and 3 from J, leaving 14 bases between them. CDR3 region: CSARWQAASYEQYF. As DNA, the CDR3 is TGCAGTGCTAGATGGCAGGCGGCGAGCTACGAGCAGTACTTC.

This clonotype came up many times. J is TRBJ1-1 and V is TRBV20-1, with D unresolved. Germline V gene sequence: CDR1 DFQATT, CDR2 SNEGSKA (reference sequence). V lost 6 bases and J 1 base, leaving 12 bases between the germline ends. There are 13 residues in the CDR3. The CDR3 bases are TGCAGTGCCAAGAGGCAGGCGAACACTGAAGCTTTCTTT. This translates into CSAKRQANTEAFF.

The chain has TRBV29-1 and TRBJ1-1; D possibly corresponds to TRBD1 (6 bases). The CDR3 is 13 amino acids. From germline, CDR1 is SQVTM and CDR2 ANQGSEA. The germline V and J ends were trimmed by 8 bases and 0 bases, with 13 bases remaining between them. The CDR3 coding sequence is TGCAGCATCTTAGGACAGTTGAACACTGAAGCTTTCTTT. Encoded protein: CSILGQLNTEAFF.

This clonotype was counted many times. This chain uses TRBV3-1 with TRBJ1-1; a weak D match, TRBD1 (5 bases). CDR1 is LGHDT and CDR2 is YNNKEL in the germline V gene (reference sequence). Between the trimmed V and J ends, which lost 3 bases and 1 base, there was a span of 9 bases. The CDR3 loop spans 14 amino acids. Here the CDR3 DNA reads TGTGCCAGCAGCCAGAGGGGATCGAACACTGAAGCTTTCTTT. Translated, it gives CASSQRGSNTEAFF.

V is TRBV15 and J is TRBJ1-1, with D uncertain. The J call may be mistaken, given a closer DNA end match to TRBJ2-3. The germline CDR1 and CDR2 sequences are LNHNV and YYDKDF (reference sequence). The CDR3 totals 16 residues. The CDR3 sequence is CATSSGRTSSTDTQYF. As DNA, the CDR3 is TGTGCCACCAGCAGCGGCCGGACGTCTAGCACAGATACGCAGTATTTT.

In its sample, this clonotype was seen many times. This sequence joins TRBV13 and TRBJ2-5; TRBD1 agrees at 10 bases. V shed 4 bases, J shed 5 bases, and the junction held 7 bases outside the gene matches. Germline V gene sequence: CDR1 PRHDT, CDR2 FYEKMQ (reference sequence). The CDR3 consists of 15 residues. The CDR3 sequence: CASSSRDRGYETQYF. CDR3 nucleotide sequence: TGTGCCAGCAGCTCCCGGGACAGGGGATACGAGACCCAGTACTTC.

The chain has TRBV2 and TRBJ2-2; D uncertain. CDR1 and CDR2 (germline): SNHLY, FYNNEI. This CDR3 spans 14 amino acids. Trimming took 2 bases from V and 2 from J, leaving 6 bases between them. Written as DNA, the CDR3 is TGTGCCAGCAGTGAAATTGGTAACACCGGGGAGCTGTTTTTT. Translating gives CASSEIGNTGELFF.

This clonotype has only a few counts. A much larger clone differs from this one at a single base, so this may be a read error. This chain uses TRBV5-5 with TRBJ2-3, with TRBD2 matching 13 bases. Germline assignment: CDR1 SGHKS and CDR2 YYEKEE (reference sequence). This CDR3 region has 15 residues. The CDR3: CAGSVTSGRTDTQYF. DNA of the CDR3: TGTGCCGGCAGCGTGACTAGCGGGAGGACAGATACGCAGTATTTT.

This clonotype was picked up many times. The J gene is TRBJ2-6, the V gene TRBV7-2; TRBD2 matches 7 bases. Germline V CDR1 and CDR2: SGHTA, FQGNSA. This CDR3 has 18 residues. CDR3 region: CAIKPGSGRTFWANVLTF. The CDR3 bases are TGTGCAATAAAGCCAGGTAGCGGGCGTACCTTCTGGGCCAACGTCCTGACTTTC.

This chain links TRBV5-1 with TRBJ2-1; TRBD1 aligns across 8 bases. Germline loops: CDR1 SGHRS, CDR2 YFSETQ. Losses at the gene ends were 4 bases for V and 8 bases for J; bases not matched to a gene: 8. CDR3 size: 14 residues. The CDR3 bases are TGCGCCAGCAGCCGGACAGGGTCGGGCGATGAGCAGTTCTTC. The encoded protein is CASSRTGSGDEQFF.

The chain employs TRBV9 and TRBJ2-1; 9 bases match TRBD2. CDR1 is SGDLS, CDR2 YYNGEE, per germline. Trimming removed 1 base from V and 9 bases from J; junction bases left unmatched: 17. CDR3 length equals 18 residues. CDR3 residues: CASSVTAGEASGTGEQFF. CDR3 nucleotide sequence: TGTGCCAGCAGCGTAACGGCGGGCGAGGCTAGCGGGACTGGTGAGCAGTTCTTC.